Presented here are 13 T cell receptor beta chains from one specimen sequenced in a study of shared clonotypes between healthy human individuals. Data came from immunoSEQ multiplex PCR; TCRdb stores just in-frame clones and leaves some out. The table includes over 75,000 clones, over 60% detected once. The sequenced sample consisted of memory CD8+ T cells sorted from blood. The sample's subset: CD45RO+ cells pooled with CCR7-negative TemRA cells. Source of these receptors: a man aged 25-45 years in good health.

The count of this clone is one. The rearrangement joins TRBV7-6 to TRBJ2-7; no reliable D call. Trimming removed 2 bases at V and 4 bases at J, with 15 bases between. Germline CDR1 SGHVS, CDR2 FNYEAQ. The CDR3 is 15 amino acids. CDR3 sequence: CASSLSDAPSYEQYF. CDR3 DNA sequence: TGTGCCAGCAGCTTATCCGACGCTCCCTCTTACGAGCAGTACTTC.

CDR3 region: CASSQGMVITGANVLTF. DNA of the CDR3: TGCGCCAGCAGCCAAGGGATGGTAATCACTGGGGCCAACGTCCTGACTTTC. This sequence joins TRBV4-1 and TRBJ2-6; D gene unclear. The CDR3 runs 17 residues. Germline V lookup: CDR1 MGHRA, CDR2 YSYEKL. V was shortened by 1 base and J by 2 bases, with 12 bases between the two germline ends.

The CDR3 reads CASSAGAGEYTEAFF. The CDR3 DNA reads as TGTGCCAGCAGTGCCGGGGCAGGGGAGTACACTGAAGCTTTCTTT. The chain employs TRBV6-1 and TRBJ1-1, with a weak D call TRBD1 (6 bases). Germline V CDR1 and CDR2: MNHNS, SASEGT. Deletions cut 4 bases from V and 3 bases from J, with 15 bases between. CDR3 length: 15 residues.

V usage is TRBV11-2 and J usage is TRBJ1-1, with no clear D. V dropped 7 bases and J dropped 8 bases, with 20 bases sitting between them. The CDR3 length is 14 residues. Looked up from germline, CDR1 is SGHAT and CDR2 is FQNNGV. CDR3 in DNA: TGTGCCAGCACCTCCGTTGGCGGTCTAGGGGAAGCTTTCTTT. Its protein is CASTSVGGLGEAFF.

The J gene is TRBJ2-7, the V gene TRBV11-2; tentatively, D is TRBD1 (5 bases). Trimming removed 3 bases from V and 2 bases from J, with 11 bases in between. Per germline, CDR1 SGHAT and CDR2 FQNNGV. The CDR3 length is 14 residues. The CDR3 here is CASSFSTAAYEQYF. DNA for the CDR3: TGTGCCAGCAGCTTTTCGACAGCCGCCTACGAGCAGTACTTC.

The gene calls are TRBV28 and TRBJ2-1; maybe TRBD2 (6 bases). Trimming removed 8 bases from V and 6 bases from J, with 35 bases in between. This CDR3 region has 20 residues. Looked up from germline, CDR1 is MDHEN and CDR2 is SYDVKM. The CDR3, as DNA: TGTGCCAGCTACCAAATCCTGCCGGGCGGGATCAGGCGGGATAGCAATGAGCAGTTCTTC. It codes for CASYQILPGGIRRDSNEQFF.

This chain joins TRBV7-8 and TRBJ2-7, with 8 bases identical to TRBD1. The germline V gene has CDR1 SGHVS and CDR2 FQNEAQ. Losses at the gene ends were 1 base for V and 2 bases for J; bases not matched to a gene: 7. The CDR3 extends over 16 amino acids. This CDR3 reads CASSLDAGQVTYEQYF. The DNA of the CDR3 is TGTGCCAGCAGCTTAGATGCGGGACAGGTAACCTACGAGCAGTACTTC.

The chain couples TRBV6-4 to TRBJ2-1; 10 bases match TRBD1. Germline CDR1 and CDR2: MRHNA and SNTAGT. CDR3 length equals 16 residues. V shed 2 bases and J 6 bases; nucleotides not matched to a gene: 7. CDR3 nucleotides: TGTGCCAGCAGTGACGGGGACAGGGGAGAAGTCAATGAGCAGTTCTTC. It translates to CASSDGDRGEVNEQFF.

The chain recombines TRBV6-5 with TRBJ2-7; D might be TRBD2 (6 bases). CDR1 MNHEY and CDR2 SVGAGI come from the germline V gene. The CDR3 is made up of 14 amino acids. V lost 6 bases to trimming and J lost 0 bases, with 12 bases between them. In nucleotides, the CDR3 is TGTGCCAGCAGGTCTCCGGGACTCTCCTACGAGCAGTACTTC. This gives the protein CASRSPGLSYEQYF.

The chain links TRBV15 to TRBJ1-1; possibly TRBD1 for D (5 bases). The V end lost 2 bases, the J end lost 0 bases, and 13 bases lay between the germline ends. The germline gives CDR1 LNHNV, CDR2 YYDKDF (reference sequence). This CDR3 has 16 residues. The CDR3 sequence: CATSRPLRGLNTEAFF. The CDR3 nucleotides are TGTGCCACCAGCAGACCCCTTAGGGGTCTGAACACTGAAGCTTTCTTT. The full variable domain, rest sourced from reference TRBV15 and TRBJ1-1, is DAMVIQNPRYQVTQFGKPVTLSCSQTLNHNVMYWYQQKSSQAPKLLFHYYDKDFNNEADTPDNFQSRRPNTSFCFLDIRSPGLGDTAMYLCATSRPLRGLNTEAFFGQGTRLTVV.

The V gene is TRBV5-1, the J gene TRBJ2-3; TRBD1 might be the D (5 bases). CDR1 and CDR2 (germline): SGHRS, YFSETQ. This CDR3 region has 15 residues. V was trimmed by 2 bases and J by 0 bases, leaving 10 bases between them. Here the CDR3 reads CASSLRGASTDTQYF. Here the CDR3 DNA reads TGCGCCAGCAGCTTAAGGGGTGCTAGCACAGATACGCAGTATTTT.

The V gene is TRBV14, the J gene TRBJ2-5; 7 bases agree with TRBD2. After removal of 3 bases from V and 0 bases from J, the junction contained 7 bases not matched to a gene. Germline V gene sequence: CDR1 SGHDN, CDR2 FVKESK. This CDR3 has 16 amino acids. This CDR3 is CASSQWFSGYQETQYF. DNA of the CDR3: TGTGCCAGCAGCCAGTGGTTTAGCGGGTACCAAGAGACCCAGTACTTC. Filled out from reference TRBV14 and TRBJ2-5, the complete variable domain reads EAGVTQFPSHSVIEKGQTVTLRCDPISGHDNLYWYRRVMGKEIKFLLHFVKESKQDESGMPNNRFLAERTGGTYSTLKVQPAELEDSGVYFCASSQWFSGYQETQYFGPGTRLLVL.

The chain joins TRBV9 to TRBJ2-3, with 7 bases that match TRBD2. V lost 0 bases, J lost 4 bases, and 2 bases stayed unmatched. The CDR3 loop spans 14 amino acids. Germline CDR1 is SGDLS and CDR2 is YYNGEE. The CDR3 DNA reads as TGTGCCAGCAGCGTAGAACTAGCGCCAGATACGCAGTATTTT. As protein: CASSVELAPDTQYF.